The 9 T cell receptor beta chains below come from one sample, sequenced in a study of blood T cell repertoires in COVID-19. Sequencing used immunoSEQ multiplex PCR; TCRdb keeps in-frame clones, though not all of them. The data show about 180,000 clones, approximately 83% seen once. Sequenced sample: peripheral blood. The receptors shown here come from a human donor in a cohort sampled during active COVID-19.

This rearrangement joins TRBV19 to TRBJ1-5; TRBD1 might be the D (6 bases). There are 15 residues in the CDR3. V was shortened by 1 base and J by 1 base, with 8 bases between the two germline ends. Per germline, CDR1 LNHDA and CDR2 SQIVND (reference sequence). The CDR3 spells CASSIGGRSNQPQHF. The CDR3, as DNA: TGTGCCAGTAGTATAGGGGGGCGAAGCAATCAGCCCCAGCATTTT.

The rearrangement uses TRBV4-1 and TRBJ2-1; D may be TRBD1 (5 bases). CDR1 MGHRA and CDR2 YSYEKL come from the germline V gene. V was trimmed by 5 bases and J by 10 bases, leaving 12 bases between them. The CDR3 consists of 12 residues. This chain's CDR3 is CASSSGPAEQFF. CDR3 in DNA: TGCGCCAGCAGCTCAGGGCCGGCAGAGCAGTTCTTC.

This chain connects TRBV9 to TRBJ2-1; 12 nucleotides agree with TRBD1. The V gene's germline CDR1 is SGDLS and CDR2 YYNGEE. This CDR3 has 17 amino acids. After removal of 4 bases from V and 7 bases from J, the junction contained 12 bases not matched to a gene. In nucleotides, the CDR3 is TGTGCCAGCAGCTCTTTGCCGGGACAGGGGGCAAGAAATGAGCAGTTCTTC. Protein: CASSSLPGQGARNEQFF.

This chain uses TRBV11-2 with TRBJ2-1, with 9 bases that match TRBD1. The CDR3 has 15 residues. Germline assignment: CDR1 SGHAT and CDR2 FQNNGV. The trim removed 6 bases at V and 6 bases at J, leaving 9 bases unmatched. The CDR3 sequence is CASSTGTGYINEQFF. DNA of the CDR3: TGTGCCAGCAGTACCGGGACAGGGTATATCAATGAGCAGTTCTTC.

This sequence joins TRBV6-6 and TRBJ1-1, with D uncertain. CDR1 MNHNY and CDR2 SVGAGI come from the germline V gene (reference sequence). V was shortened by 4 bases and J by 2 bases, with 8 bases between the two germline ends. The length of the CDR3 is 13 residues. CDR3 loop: CASSSEGNTEAFF. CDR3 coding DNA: TGTGCCAGCAGTTCGGAGGGCAACACTGAAGCTTTCTTT.

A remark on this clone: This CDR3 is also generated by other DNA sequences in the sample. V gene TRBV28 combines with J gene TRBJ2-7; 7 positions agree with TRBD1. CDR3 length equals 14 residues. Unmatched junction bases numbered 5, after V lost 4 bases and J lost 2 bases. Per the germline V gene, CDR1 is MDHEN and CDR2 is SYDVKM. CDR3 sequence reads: CASSSRTGPYEQYF. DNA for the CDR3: TGTGCCAGCAGTTCCCGGACAGGACCCTACGAGCAGTACTTC.

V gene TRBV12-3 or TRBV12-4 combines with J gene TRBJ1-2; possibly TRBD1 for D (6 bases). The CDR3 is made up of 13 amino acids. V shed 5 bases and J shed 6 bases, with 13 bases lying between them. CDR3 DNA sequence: TGTGCCAGCAGTCACAGGGAGTTGGATGGCTACACCTTC. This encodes CASSHRELDGYTF.

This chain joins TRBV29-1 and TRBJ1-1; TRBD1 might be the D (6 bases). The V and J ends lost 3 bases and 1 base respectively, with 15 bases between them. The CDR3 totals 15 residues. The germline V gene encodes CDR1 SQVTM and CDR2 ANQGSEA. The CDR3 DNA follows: TGCAGCGTTGATTCCTGGGGGCAAGGGAACACTGAAGCTTTCTTT. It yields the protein CSVDSWGQGNTEAFF.

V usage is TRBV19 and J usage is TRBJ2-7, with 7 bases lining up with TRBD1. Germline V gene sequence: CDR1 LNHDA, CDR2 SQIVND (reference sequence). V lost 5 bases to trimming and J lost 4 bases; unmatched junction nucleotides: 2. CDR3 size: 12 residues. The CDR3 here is CASSLTGYEQYF. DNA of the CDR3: TGTGCCAGTAGTTTGACAGGGTACGAGCAGTACTTC.